The present TCR beta chain was sequenced within a study of blood T cells in healthy people across ages. The study's findings and limits: Among long-lived donors, naive CD4+ cells were more numerous and diversity higher than in aged donors.

In its sample, this clonotype was seen a few times. Its antigen is undetermined. CDR1 is SQVTM and CDR2 is ANQGSEA in the germline V gene. V lost 7 bases, J lost 2 bases, and 12 bases lay in between. The CDR3 contains 12 residues. For the second PCR, which ran for about 6 to 11 cycles, a sample-barcoded 5' primer and a J-beta primer mix were used. MiXCR was run by TCRdb on the 5' RACE reads, yielding one entry per CDR3 protein. The table lists fewer than 800,000 distinct CDR3 sequences, around 21% of them singletons, with under 4% in the top ten. Isolated PBMCs totaled at least 7 million in each sample.

The sample consisted of blood. The sequence was obtained from a man between 65 and 85 years old in good health. V gene TRBV29-1 combines with J gene TRBJ2-7; D unresolved. The CDR3 loop is CSAKGHPYEQYF. The CDR3 DNA reads TGCAGCGCAAAAGGGCACCCCTACGAGCAGTACTTC.